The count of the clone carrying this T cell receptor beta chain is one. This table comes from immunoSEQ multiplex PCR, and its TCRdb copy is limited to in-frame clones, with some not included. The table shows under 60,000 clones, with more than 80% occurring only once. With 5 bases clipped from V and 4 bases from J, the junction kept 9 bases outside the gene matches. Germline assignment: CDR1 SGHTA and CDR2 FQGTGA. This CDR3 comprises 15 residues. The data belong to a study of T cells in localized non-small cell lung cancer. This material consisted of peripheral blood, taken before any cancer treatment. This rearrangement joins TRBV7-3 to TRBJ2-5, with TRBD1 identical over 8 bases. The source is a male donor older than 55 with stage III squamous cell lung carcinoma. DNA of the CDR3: TGTGCCAGCAGCCCACAGGGGGTTTCGAGAGAGACCCAGTACTTC. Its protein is CASSPQGVSRETQYF.